This T cell receptor beta chain originates from a study of T cells after yellow fever vaccination. Study summary: In the case of low-cell-number fractions, SMART-Seq v4 Ultra Low Input was used for preparation. General observations from the study: The CD4 and CD8 compartments had a small share of their clonotypes in common.

There are a few counts of this clonotype. The antigen is undetermined. A process of 5'RACE template switching, which added a universal primer site and UMIs, was used to make TCR cDNA. TCRdb re-analysed the 5' RACE reads in MiXCR, keeping a single row per CDR3 protein. This sample has approximately 260,000 distinct CDR3 sequences; about 5.2% occur once, and the top ten carry less than 3.5%. The sample here was CD4+ T cells sorted from PBMCs, taken on the day of the yellow fever booster vaccination. This receptor was identified in a young man who received the YFV17D yellow fever vaccine.

The CDR3 nucleotides read TGTGCCAGCAGCTATCGACAGGGATTAGATTATGGCTACACCTTC. This codes for CASSYRQGLDYGYTF. The chain couples TRBV6-5 to TRBJ1-2; 7 bases line up with TRBD1. Germline values: CDR1 MNHEY, CDR2 SVGAGI. V shed 6 bases, J shed 5 bases, and the junction held 12 bases outside the gene matches. The CDR3 loop spans 15 amino acids.